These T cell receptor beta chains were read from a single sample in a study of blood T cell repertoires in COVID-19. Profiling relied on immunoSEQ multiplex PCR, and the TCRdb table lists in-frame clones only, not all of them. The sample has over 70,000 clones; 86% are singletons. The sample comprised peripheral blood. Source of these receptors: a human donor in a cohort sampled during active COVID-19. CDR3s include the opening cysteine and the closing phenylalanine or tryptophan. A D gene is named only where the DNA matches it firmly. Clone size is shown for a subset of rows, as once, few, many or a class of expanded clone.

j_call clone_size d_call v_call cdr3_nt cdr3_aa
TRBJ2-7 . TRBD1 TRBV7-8 TGTGCCAGCAGCCGAGAAGGACAGGGGGGCGAGCAGTACTTC CASSREGQGGEQYF
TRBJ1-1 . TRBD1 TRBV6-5 TGTGCCAGCAGGATGGGGACAGCCGAAGGGACTGAAGCTTTCTTT CASRMGTAEGTEAFF
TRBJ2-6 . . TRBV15 TGTGCCACCAGGCTTATGGGCTATAGCTCTGGGGCCAACGTCCTGACTTTC CATRLMGYSSGANVLTF
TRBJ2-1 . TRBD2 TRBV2 TGTGCCAGCGGCACCGGGGGGGCGACCTACAATGAGCAGTTCTTC CASGTGGATYNEQFF
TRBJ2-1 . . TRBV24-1 TGTGCCACCAGTGATTTGAGGGGATCTGATACGTTCTTC CATSDLRGSDTFF
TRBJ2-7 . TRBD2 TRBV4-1 TGCGCCAGCAGCCCCCGGACTAGCGGGTTGGTTCCCTACGAGCAGTACTTC CASSPRTSGLVPYEQYF
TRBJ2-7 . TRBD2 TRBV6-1 TGTGCCAGCAGTGAAGGGAGCGGGAGTACTTACGAGCAGTACTTC CASSEGSGSTYEQYF
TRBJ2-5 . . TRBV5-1 TGCGCCAGCAGCTTGCAATCCCCCCCAGAGACCCAGTACTTC CASSLQSPPETQYF
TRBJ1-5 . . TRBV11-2 TGTGCCAGCAGCTTAGAAAGGAGTCAGCCCCAGCATTTT CASSLERSQPQHF
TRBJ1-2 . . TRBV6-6 TGTGCCAGCAGTTACGGGGACATAGTGGCCCCAGGGGGCTACACCTTC CASSYGDIVAPGGYTF
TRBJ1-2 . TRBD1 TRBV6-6 TGTGCCAGCAGCCTCACCCTGACAGGGAAGGGCTATGGCTACACCTTC CASSLTLTGKGYGYTF
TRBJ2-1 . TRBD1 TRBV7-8 TGTGCCAGCAGCTTAAGGACAGGGGTAAATGAGCAGTTCTTC CASSLRTGVNEQFF
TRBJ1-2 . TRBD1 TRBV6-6 TGTGCCAGCAGCCAACAGGGGAACTATGGCTACACCTTC CASSQQGNYGYTF
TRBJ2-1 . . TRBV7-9 TGTGCCAGCAGCTTGGCTAGCTCTACCTACAATGAGCAGTTCTTC CASSLASSTYNEQFF
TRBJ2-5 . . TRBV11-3 TGTGCCAGCAGCCCTGCCGGGGGACCCCCACTTGGTCAGACCCAGTACTTC CASSPAGGPPLGQTQYF
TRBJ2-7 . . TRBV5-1 TGCGCCAGCAGCTTGGCATTCGTCCAGGGGTGGTCCTACGAGCAGTACTTC CASSLAFVQGWSYEQYF
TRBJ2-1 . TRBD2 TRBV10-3 TGTGCCATCAGTGAGTCGGAAGTAGCGGGTGTAAGGGCTGAGCAGTTCTTC CAISESEVAGVRAEQFF
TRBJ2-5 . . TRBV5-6 TGTGCCAGCAGCTTGGTGTGGGAGCAGCTTCAAGAGACCCAGTACTTC CASSLVWEQLQETQYF
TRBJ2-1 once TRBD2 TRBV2 TGTGCCAGCAGTGAGACTAGCGGGGTTAGAGAGCAGTTCTTC CASSETSGVREQFF
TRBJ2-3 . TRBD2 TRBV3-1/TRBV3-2 TGTGCCAGCAGCCAAGATATTTCAGCGGGGGGGCCTTGGGATACGCAGTATTTT CASSQDISAGGPWDTQYF
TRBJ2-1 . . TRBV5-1 TGCGCCAGCAGCTTGGCCCTCGCCAGTGAGCAGTTCTTC CASSLALASEQFF
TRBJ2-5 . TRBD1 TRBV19 TGTGCCAGTAGTAAGTCGACAGGGGGCGGAACGGAGACCCAGTACTTC CASSKSTGGGTETQYF
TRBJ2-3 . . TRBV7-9 TGTGCCAGCAGCTCCACTGCGGATACGCAGTATTTT CASSSTADTQYF
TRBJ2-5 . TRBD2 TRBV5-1 TGCGCCAGCAGCTTAGGCGGGGGGTACCAAGAGACCCAGTACTTC CASSLGGGYQETQYF
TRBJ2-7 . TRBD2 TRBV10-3 TGTGCCATCAGTGAGTCGAGGTGGAGCGGGAGGCTCCTCGAGCAGTACTTC CAISESRWSGRLLEQYF
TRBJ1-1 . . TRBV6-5 TGTGCCAGCGGCCGCGGGAACACTGAAGCTTTCTTT CASGRGNTEAFF
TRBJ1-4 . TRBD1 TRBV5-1 TGCGCCAGCAGGGTTCTCACAGGGGCGGGTAATGAAAAACTGTTTTTT CASRVLTGAGNEKLFF
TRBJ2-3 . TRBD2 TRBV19 TGTGCCAGTAGTATAGGCGGGGGGATCGCAGATACGCAGTATTTT CASSIGGGIADTQYF
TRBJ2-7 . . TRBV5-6 TGTGCCAGCAGCCCTTACGGGACACCCTACGAGCAGTACTTC CASSPYGTPYEQYF
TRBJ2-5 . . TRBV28 TGTGCCAGCAGTTTTTCCGGAGCAGGGGCCAAGGGGGAGACCCAGTACTTC CASSFSGAGAKGETQYF
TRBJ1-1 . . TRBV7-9 TGTGCCAGCAGCGCGGCTGGGTCGGCGGGGACTGAAGCTTTCTTT CASSAAGSAGTEAFF
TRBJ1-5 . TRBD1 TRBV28 TGTGCCAGCAGTTTCCTGGACAGGGGCAATCAGCCCCAGCATTTT CASSFLDRGNQPQHF
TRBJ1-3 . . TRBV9 TGTGCCAGCAGCGAGCAGTTCGGAGCCGGAAACACCATATATTTT CASSEQFGAGNTIYF
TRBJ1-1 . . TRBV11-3 TGTGCCAGCAGCTTCCAGGGGCAGGGGAACACTGAAGCTTTCTTT CASSFQGQGNTEAFF
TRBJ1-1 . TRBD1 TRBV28 TGTGCCAGCAGTCCCCATCCGGACAGGGTAAGGACTGAAGCTTTCTTT CASSPHPDRVRTEAFF
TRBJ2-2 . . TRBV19 TGTGCCAGTACCCCCACCTGGGCCAGGGGTTTAACCGGGGAGCTGTTTTTT CASTPTWARGLTGELFF
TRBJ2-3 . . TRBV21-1 TGTGCCAGCAGCAAAGAGTCTGGGACTAGCGGGGAACATACGCAGTATTTT CASSKESGTSGEHTQYF
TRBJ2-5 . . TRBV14 TGTGCCAGCAGCCAAGATTCGCTGAGGGAGACCCAGTACTTC CASSQDSLRETQYF
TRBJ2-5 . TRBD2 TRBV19 TGTGCCAGTAGTCCCCGCCTTAGCGGGAGGCGTCAAGAGACCCAGTACTTC CASSPRLSGRRQETQYF
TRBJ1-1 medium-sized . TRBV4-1 TGCGCCAGCAGCCACGGAGCGGCAAGGGACACTGAAGCTTTCTTT CASSHGAARDTEAFF
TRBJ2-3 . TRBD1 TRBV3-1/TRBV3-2 TGTGCCAGCAGCTACCCCGGACAGGGGATAGATACGCAGTATTTT CASSYPGQGIDTQYF
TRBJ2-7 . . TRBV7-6 TGTGCCAGCAGCTTATCCAACGAGCAGTACTTC CASSLSNEQYF
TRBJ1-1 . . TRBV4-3 TGCGCCAGCAGCCAAAGCGGGAGCCGGGGAACTGAAGCTTTCTTT CASSQSGSRGTEAFF
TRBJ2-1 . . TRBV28 TGTGCCAGCAGTTTACAAAATGAGCAGTTCTTC CASSLQNEQFF
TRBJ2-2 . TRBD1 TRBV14 TGTGCCAGCAGCACCCCACAGGGGGCCGGGGAGCTGTTTTTT CASSTPQGAGELFF
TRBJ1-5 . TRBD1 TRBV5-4 TGTGCCAGCAGCTTGTGGGGAGGTGGGACAGACAATCAGCCCCAGCATTTT CASSLWGGGTDNQPQHF
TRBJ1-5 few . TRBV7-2 TGTGCCAGCAGCTTTGGAACAGGGCTCAATCAGCCCCAGCATTTT CASSFGTGLNQPQHF
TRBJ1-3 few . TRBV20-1 TGCAGTGCTAGTGGGGGCAGCCTCTTGGGAAACACCATATATTTT CSASGGSLLGNTIYF
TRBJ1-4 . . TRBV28 TGTGCCAGCAGTTTATCGGGGGGCAGCGGTGAAAAACTGTTTTTT CASSLSGGSGEKLFF
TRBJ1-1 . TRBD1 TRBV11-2 TGTGCCAGCAGCCGACAGGGCGTTGGCACTGAAGCTTTCTTT CASSRQGVGTEAFF
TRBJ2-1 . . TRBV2 TGTGCCAGCAGTGAGACTCTATACAATGAGCAGTTCTTC CASSETLYNEQFF
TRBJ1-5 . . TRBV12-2 TGTGCAAGTCGCTTATTGACAGGGGAAGGTCAGCCCCAGCATTTT CASRLLTGEGQPQHF